These T cell receptor beta chains were read from a single sample in a study of technical replicates of blood from several donors. Assay used: immunoSEQ multiplex PCR; TCRdb lists only in-frame clones, some missing. The data show about 100,000 clones, around 96% seen once. Sequenced input: T cells isolated from PBMCs. The receptor source for this set is a human donor in good health. CDR3s include the opening cysteine and the closing phenylalanine or tryptophan. A D gene is named only where the DNA matches it firmly. Clone size is stated in some rows and not others, as once, few, many or a class when expanded.

clone_size j_call v_call d_call cdr3_aa cdr3_nt
. TRBJ2-2 TRBV2 TRBD2 CASNSGGTPGELFF TGTGCCAGCAATTCGGGAGGGACCCCCGGGGAGCTGTTTTTT
. TRBJ1-4 TRBV2 TRBD1 CASRQGLEKLFF TGTGCCAGCCGACAGGGCCTGGAAAAACTGTTTTTT
. TRBJ2-1 TRBV28 TRBD2 CASSSGLAGGAAYNEQFF TGTGCCAGCAGTTCGGGACTAGCGGGAGGCGCAGCTTACAATGAGCAGTTCTTC
. TRBJ2-7 TRBV19 TRBD1 CASSMERGQYEQYF TGTGCCAGTAGTATGGAGAGGGGGCAGTACGAGCAGTACTTC
. TRBJ2-1 TRBV11-2 TRBD2 CASSALADFSGEQFF TGTGCCAGCAGCGCCCTAGCGGACTTTTCCGGTGAGCAGTTCTTC
. TRBJ1-2 TRBV5-8 . CASSLWQGGYTF TGTGCCAGCAGCTTGTGGCAGGGTGGCTACACCTTC
. TRBJ1-1 TRBV7-2 TRBD1 CASTQRGLTEAFF TGTGCCAGCACCCAGAGGGGGCTCACTGAAGCTTTCTTT
. TRBJ2-2 TRBV27 TRBD1 CASSYLLGQGSGELFF TGTGCCAGCAGCTATCTCCTGGGACAGGGGTCCGGGGAGCTGTTTTTT
. TRBJ2-7 TRBV10-3 . CAISDGSYEQYF TGTGCCATCAGTGACGGCTCCTACGAGCAGTACTTC
. TRBJ2-7 TRBV14 TRBD2 CASSPGGYEQYF TGTGCCAGCAGCCCGGGGGGATACGAGCAGTACTTC
. TRBJ2-7 TRBV9 TRBD1 CASSAPGQGSSGEQYF TGTGCCAGCAGCGCACCGGGACAGGGGTCTTCGGGCGAGCAGTACTTC
. TRBJ1-1 TRBV7-3 TRBD1 CASSPDRGPDTEAFF TGTGCCAGCAGCCCGGACAGGGGGCCGGACACTGAAGCTTTCTTT
once TRBJ1-4 TRBV18 . CASSFSAEGLFF TGTGCCAGCTCATTTAGCGCAGAAGGACTGTTTTTT
once TRBJ2-2 TRBV9 TRBD2 CASSVAPKISGSAIGELFF TGTGCCAGCAGCGTAGCTCCAAAAATAAGCGGGAGTGCTATCGGGGAGCTGTTTTTT
. TRBJ1-4 TRBV5-1 . CASSFGGGDEKLFF TGCGCCAGCAGCTTTGGGGGGGGTGATGAAAAACTGTTTTTT
. TRBJ2-7 TRBV12-2 . CARSIPRREGLIHEQYF TGTGCAAGGAGTATACCAAGGCGGGAGGGCCTTATACACGAGCAGTACTTC
. TRBJ2-6 TRBV9 TRBD2 CASSVEGGGLSGANVLTF TGTGCCAGCAGCGTAGAGGGCGGGGGGCTCTCTGGGGCCAACGTCCTGACTTTC
. TRBJ2-1 TRBV11-3 TRBD2 CASNSLTGGYNEQFF TGTGCCAGCAATTCTCTCACGGGAGGCTACAATGAGCAGTTCTTC
. TRBJ2-2 TRBV27 TRBD2 CASSYQREGVTGELFF TGTGCCAGCAGTTACCAGCGGGAGGGGGTCACCGGGGAGCTGTTTTTT
few TRBJ2-7 TRBV11-3 TRBD2 CATMSGTSYEQYF TGTGCCACCATGAGCGGGACGTCCTACGAGCAGTACTTC
. TRBJ2-3 TRBV4-2 TRBD2 CASSQDLAGGTDTQYF TGTGCCAGCAGCCAAGATCTAGCGGGAGGGACAGATACGCAGTATTTT
. TRBJ2-7 TRBV10-3 TRBD1 CAISELEGARYEQYF TGTGCCATCAGTGAGCTCGAGGGGGCGCGGTACGAGCAGTACTTC
. TRBJ1-1 TRBV7-3 . CASSEQAGTEAFF TGTGCCAGCAGCGAACAGGCGGGGACTGAAGCTTTCTTT
. TRBJ2-7 TRBV30 . CAWSVGRGQYF TGTGCCTGGAGTGTGGGGCGGGGGCAGTACTTC
. TRBJ1-1 TRBV5-6 . CASSFQTLNTEAFF TGTGCCAGCAGCTTCCAAACTTTAAACACTGAAGCTTTCTTT
once TRBJ1-3 TRBV19 TRBD1 CASSTFWDRGNTIYF TGTGCCAGTAGTACATTCTGGGACAGGGGAAACACCATATATTTT
. TRBJ2-1 TRBV6-5 TRBD1 CASIGQVYNEQFF TGTGCCAGCATCGGACAGGTTTACAATGAGCAGTTCTTC
. TRBJ1-1 TRBV5-1 TRBD1 CASSLDRDRAFF TGCGCCAGCAGCCTGGACAGGGATCGTGCTTTCTTT
once TRBJ2-2 TRBV29-1 TRBD1 CSVEDRVDTGELFF TGCAGCGTTGAGGACAGGGTGGACACCGGGGAGCTGTTTTTT
. TRBJ2-7 TRBV5-1 TRBD2 CASSPTGTSVYEQYF TGCGCCAGCAGCCCAACCGGGACTAGCGTCTACGAGCAGTACTTC
. TRBJ1-1 TRBV6-1 . CASSWGPGVNTEAFF TGTGCCAGCAGCTGGGGACCAGGGGTGAACACTGAAGCTTTCTTT
. TRBJ2-5 TRBV7-3 TRBD1 CASSLVKGARETQYF TGTGCCAGCAGCTTAGTAAAGGGGGCGCGGGAGACCCAGTACTTC
. TRBJ2-7 TRBV21-1 . CASSKASGGGDDLIEYEQYF TGTGCCAGCAGCAAAGCGTCCGGGGGTGGGGATGATTTAATTGAATACGAGCAGTACTTC
. TRBJ2-1 TRBV5-1 . CASSSLQGAGTDSLSSYNEQFF TGCGCCAGCAGCTCCCTTCAAGGAGCCGGGACTGACTCGCTAAGCTCCTACAATGAGCAGTTCTTC
once TRBJ2-7 TRBV19 . CASSSRDFYPYEQYF TGTGCCAGTAGTTCCCGGGACTTCTATCCCTACGAGCAGTACTTC
. TRBJ2-3 TRBV21-1 . CWDRPKTDTQYF TGCTGGGACAGGCCGAAAACAGATACGCAGTATTTT
once TRBJ2-2 TRBV6-1 . CASATEQTGELFF TGTGCCAGCGCGACAGAACAAACCGGGGAGCTGTTTTTT
. TRBJ2-1 TRBV10-1 TRBD1 CASSESEQGEDEQFF TGCGCCAGCAGTGAGTCGGAACAGGGGGAAGATGAGCAGTTCTTC
. TRBJ2-3 TRBV5-1 TRBD1 CASSLDAGGRDTQYF TGCGCCAGCAGCTTGGATGCAGGGGGCAGGGATACGCAGTATTTT
. TRBJ2-5 TRBV7-9 TRBD2 CASSYSGSKETQYF TGTGCCAGCAGCTACAGCGGGAGTAAAGAGACCCAGTACTTC
. TRBJ2-7 TRBV9 . CASSVVGAAGMGGQYF TGTGCCAGCAGCGTAGTCGGGGCCGCGGGGATGGGGGGGCAGTACTTC
. TRBJ2-1 TRBV7-3 TRBD2 CASSPTSGRAPPNEQFF TGTGCCAGCAGCCCAACTAGCGGGAGGGCCCCTCCAAATGAGCAGTTCTTC
once TRBJ2-3 TRBV25-1 . CASSEPRQSTDTQYF TGTGCCAGCAGTGAGCCGAGACAGAGCACAGATACGCAGTATTTT
. TRBJ1-5 TRBV5-8 . CASSLSGSGNQPQHF TGTGCCAGCAGCTTGTCAGGGTCGGGTAATCAGCCCCAGCATTTT
. TRBJ1-1 TRBV7-3 . CASSLMGAGDTEAFF TGTGCCAGCAGCTTAATGGGGGCCGGGGACACTGAAGCTTTCTTT
. TRBJ2-6 TRBV5-6 . CASSLRFATYSGANVLTF TGTGCCAGCAGCCTTAGATTCGCAACTTACTCTGGGGCCAACGTCCTGACTTTC
. TRBJ2-7 TRBV2 TRBD1 CASRDSPYEQYF TGTGCCAGCCGGGACAGCCCCTACGAGCAGTACTTC
. TRBJ2-3 TRBV15 . CATSSDSGRADTQYF TGTGCCACCAGCAGTGATAGCGGAAGGGCAGATACGCAGTATTTT
. TRBJ2-5 TRBV4-1 TRBD2 CASSQGLAAIQETQYF TGCGCCAGCAGCCAAGGGCTAGCGGCCATCCAAGAGACCCAGTACTTC
. TRBJ2-5 TRBV30 TRBD2 CAWISQREGETQYF TGTGCCTGGATTTCACAACGGGAGGGGGAGACCCAGTACTTC
once TRBJ2-5 TRBV2 . CASKRETQETQYF TGTGCCAGCAAGAGGGAAACTCAAGAGACCCAGTACTTC
. TRBJ2-1 TRBV9 TRBD1 CASSGQGLSYNEQFF TGTGCCAGCAGCGGACAGGGTCTCTCCTACAATGAGCAGTTCTTC
. TRBJ1-4 TRBV28 . CASSLAGGANEKLFF TGTGCCAGCAGTTTAGCGGGGGGGGCTAATGAAAAACTGTTTTTT
. TRBJ1-2 TRBV19 . CASSTRWGDHGYTF TGTGCCAGTAGTACGAGATGGGGGGATCATGGCTACACCTTC